The 32 T cell receptor beta chains below were found in one sample sequenced in a study of cytomegalovirus exposure and HLA in healthy donors. The PCR used 60 Vbeta and 13 Jbeta primers. Clones were read by immunoSEQ multiplex PCR, and TCRdb kept only the in-frame ones, dropping some. In the table there are 100,000 to 150,000 clones, approximately 82% of which are singletons. The sequencing sample was made of PBMCs. The receptors were sampled from a boy aged 2-9 years in good health and CMV-seronegative.

As DNA, the CDR3 is TGTGCCAGCAGCGTAGGGACAGGGATATATCAGCCCCAGCATTTT. It is translated as CASSVGTGIYQPQHF. V and J are TRBV9 and TRBJ1-5, with 8 positions matching TRBD1. The CDR3 contains 15 residues. Unmatched junction bases numbered 4, after V lost 0 bases and J lost 5 bases. The germline CDR1 and CDR2 sequences are SGDLS and YYNGEE.

The chain joins TRBV5-4 to TRBJ1-2; possible D gene TRBD1, 5 bases. The V gene's germline CDR1 is SGHNT and CDR2 YYREEE (reference sequence). Trimming took off 4 bases at V and 2 bases at J, with 12 bases between the two ends. This CDR3 is 14 amino acids long. CDR3 residues: CASSLTRQNYGYTF. For the CDR3, the DNA is TGTGCCAGCAGCCTAACCCGACAGAACTATGGCTACACCTTC.

This clone was seen a single time. The gene calls are TRBV11-2 and TRBJ1-6; 9 bases are a match to TRBD1. Germline V CDR1 and CDR2: SGHAT, FQNNGV. The CDR3 is made up of 16 amino acids. V was clipped by 5 bases and J by 8 bases; unmatched bases: 10. CDR3 nucleotides: TGTGCCAGCAGCCCCCTGGGACAGGGTCGCCATTCACCCCTCCACTTT. It codes for CASSPLGQGRHSPLHF.

This clone has more than one count but fewer than ten. This chain uses TRBV6-1 with TRBJ2-2, with D possibly TRBD1 on 6 matching bases. Germline CDR1 reads MNHNS; CDR2 reads SASEGT. CDR3 length: 15 amino acids. V was shortened by 1 base and J by 2 bases, with 8 bases between the two germline ends. The CDR3 spells CASSEGTVNTGELFF. CDR3 bases: TGTGCCAGCAGTGAAGGGACAGTCAACACCGGGGAGCTGTTTTTT.

This clone has a single count. The chain's CDR3 is CASSRDSQGVNYGYTF. In DNA form, the CDR3 reads TGTGCCAGCAGCCGCGACTCGCAGGGGGTTAACTATGGCTACACCTTC. The chain joins TRBV5-4 to TRBJ1-2; 7 nucleotides match TRBD1. This CDR3 contains 16 residues. The trim removed 4 bases at V and 1 base at J, leaving 10 bases unmatched. The germline CDR1 and CDR2 sequences are SGHNT and YYREEE (reference sequence). Combining the CDR3 with reference TRBV5-4 and TRBJ1-2 gives the whole variable domain ETGVTQSPTHLIKTRGQQVTLRCSSQSGHNTVSWYQQALGQGPQFIFQYYREEENGRGNFPPRFSGLQFPNYSSELNVNALELDDSALYLCASSRDSQGVNYGYTFGSGTRLTVV.

V and J are TRBV9 and TRBJ2-1; 9 nucleotides agree with TRBD2. Germline V gene data show CDR1 as SGDLS and CDR2 as YYNGEE. V lost 3 bases, J lost 9 bases, and 13 bases stayed unmatched. The CDR3 extends over 16 amino acids. CDR3 residues: CASSGNERGASGEQFF. The CDR3 DNA follows: TGTGCCAGCAGCGGGAACGAGCGGGGGGCCTCCGGTGAGCAGTTCTTC.

A remark on this clone: Sequence at one end of the junction differs from germline and may be a read error. The gene calls are TRBV7-6 and TRBJ2-3, with 9 bases identical to TRBD2. The germline V gene has CDR1 SGHVS and CDR2 FNYEAQ. CDR3 length: 19 residues. The CDR3 nucleotides read TGTGCCAGCAGCCTAGCCCGGTGGGCTAGCGGGAATAGCACAGATACGCAGTATTTT. Its translation: CASSLARWASGNSTDTQYF.

This chain links TRBV5-1 with TRBJ2-2; D possibly corresponds to TRBD1 (6 bases). The CDR3 runs to 17 residues. From germline, CDR1 is SGHRS and CDR2 YFSETQ. V was cut by 4 bases and J by 2 bases, with 18 bases left in between. The CDR3 protein is CASSPQGGRRNTGELFF. The CDR3 coding sequence is TGCGCCAGCAGCCCCCAAGGGGGACGCCGAAACACCGGGGAGCTGTTTTTT.

The CDR3 nucleotides are TGTGCCATCAGTGAATCGGGGGTCGAGCAGTACTTC. Translated, it gives CAISESGVEQYF. The J gene is TRBJ2-7, the V gene TRBV10-3; TRBD2 is a possible D gene (6 bases). The CDR3 extends over 12 amino acids. The V and J ends lost 3 bases and 6 bases respectively, with 9 bases between them. Per the germline V gene, CDR1 is ENHRY and CDR2 is SYGVKD.

This clone occurred a few times. The rearrangement joins TRBV5-4 to TRBJ1-2; TRBD1 might be the D (5 bases). With 0 bases removed from V and 2 bases from J, the gap between germline ends came to 14 bases. The CDR3 has 16 amino acids. Germline CDR1 is SGHNT and CDR2 is YYREEE (reference sequence). Written as DNA, the CDR3 is TGTGCCAGCAGCTTGGCCGGGGGTGCGTTGAACTATGGCTACACCTTC. Translating gives CASSLAGGALNYGYTF.

This sequence joins TRBV9 and TRBJ1-1, with D possibly being TRBD1 (6 bases). The CDR3 runs 15 residues. Germline loops: CDR1 SGDLS, CDR2 YYNGEE. Trimming took off 3 bases at V and 3 bases at J, with 15 bases between the two ends. Written as DNA, the CDR3 is TGTGCCAGCAGCGCCCGGTCTAAGGGGGACACTGAAGCTTTCTTT. As protein: CASSARSKGDTEAFF.

The CDR3 sequence is CASSFPSLQKTEAFF. The CDR3 coding sequence is TGTGCCAGCAGCTTCCCTAGCCTCCAGAAGACTGAAGCTTTCTTT. This chain connects TRBV7-2 to TRBJ1-1, with no clear D. The germline CDR1 and CDR2 sequences are SGHTA and FQGNSA. V lost 3 bases to trimming and J lost 5 bases, with 16 bases between them. The CDR3 covers 15 residues. Combining the CDR3 with reference TRBV7-2 and TRBJ1-1 gives the whole variable domain GAGVSQSPSNKVTEKGKDVELRCDPISGHTALYWYRQSLGQGLEFLIYFQGNSAPDKSGLPSDRFSAERTGGSVSTLTIQRTQQEDSAVYLCASSFPSLQKTEAFFGQGTRLTVV.

V usage is TRBV5-4 and J usage is TRBJ2-3; 9 bases fit TRBD2. The CDR3 runs 18 residues. V shed 2 bases and J 2 bases; nucleotides not matched to a gene: 12. The germline V gene has CDR1 SGHNT and CDR2 YYREEE (reference sequence). The CDR3 DNA sequence: TGTGCCAGCAGCTTTAGCCTAGCGGGGTCAACTAACACAGATACGCAGTATTTT. As protein: CASSFSLAGSTNTDTQYF.

This clone was seen a single time. The V and J genes are TRBV18 and TRBJ1-1, with D maybe TRBD1 (6 bases). V was trimmed by 6 bases and J by 5 bases, leaving 13 bases between them. Germline CDR1 reads KGHSH; CDR2 reads LQKENI. This CDR3 has 13 residues. The chain's CDR3 is CASSSDRSTEAFF. CDR3 nucleotide sequence: TGTGCCAGCTCTTCGGACAGATCTACTGAAGCTTTCTTT. Drawing the rest from reference TRBV18 and TRBJ1-1, the complete variable domain is NAGVMQNPRHLVRRRGQEARLRCSPMKGHSHVYWYRQLPEEGLKFMVYLQKENIIDESGMPKERFSAEFPKEGPSILRIQQVVRGDSAAYFCASSSDRSTEAFFGQGTRLTVV.

This chain joins TRBV4-3 and TRBJ2-3, with D maybe TRBD1 (5 bases). Germline values: CDR1 LGHNA, CDR2 YSLEER. The CDR3 totals 17 residues. Trimming left V 4 bases short and J 4 bases short, with 21 bases between. The CDR3 here is CASSPQARPQGADTQYF. CDR3 bases: TGCGCCAGCAGCCCTCAGGCCCGGCCGCAGGGCGCAGATACGCAGTATTTT.

This clone was counted a few times. This chain joins TRBV9 and TRBJ2-2, with a weak D call TRBD1 (6 bases). Germline CDR1 SGDLS, CDR2 YYNGEE. Trimming left V 4 bases short and J 4 bases short, with 14 bases between. The CDR3 extends over 15 amino acids. Here the CDR3 DNA reads TGTGCCAGCAGCCCCGAGGACAGATCCACCGGGGAGCTGTTTTTT. Amino acids: CASSPEDRSTGELFF.

The rearrangement links TRBV9 to TRBJ2-1, with 7 bases aligning to TRBD2. The CDR3 loop spans 15 amino acids. The germline gives CDR1 SGDLS, CDR2 YYNGEE. Trimming at V came to 2 bases and at J to 8 bases, leaving 10 bases not matched to a gene. Here the CDR3 DNA reads TGTGCCAGCAGCGTGGCCGGGACTATTTACGATGAGCAGTTCTTC. Its translation is CASSVAGTIYDEQFF.

This rearrangement joins TRBV13 to TRBJ2-6; maybe TRBD1 (6 bases). The CDR3 contains 18 residues. CDR1 and CDR2 from the germline V gene are PRHDT and FYEKMQ (reference sequence). Between the trimmed V and J ends, which lost 5 bases and 1 base, there was a span of 18 bases. For the CDR3, the DNA is TGTGCCAGCAGCCTCCCCGGACAGTGGGATTCTGGGGCCAACGTCCTGACTTTC. Translating it yields CASSLPGQWDSGANVLTF.

The chain couples TRBV15 to TRBJ2-5; 10 bases agree with TRBD1. This CDR3 region has 15 residues. Per the germline V gene, CDR1 is LNHNV and CDR2 is YYDKDF (reference sequence). The J segment lost 2 bases and the V segment lost 3 bases, leaving 3 bases of the junction unmatched. Here the CDR3 reads CATSRDRGEQETQYF. CDR3 coding DNA: TGTGCCACCAGCAGGGACAGGGGGGAACAAGAGACCCAGTACTTC.

The genes are TRBV6-5 and TRBJ2-1, with D possibly matching TRBD1 (6 bases). Trimming shortened V by 2 bases and J by 0 bases, and 8 bases separated the two germline ends. This CDR3 has 15 residues. In germline, CDR1 is MNHEY, CDR2 SVGAGI. For the CDR3, the DNA is TGTGCCAGCAGTTACCAGGGGCTCTCCTACAATGAGCAGTTCTTC. Translation: CASSYQGLSYNEQFF.

The chain uses TRBV23-1 and TRBJ2-2; D might be TRBD1 (5 bases). TRBV23-1 is sorted into the ORF group, with uncertain function. Trimming left V 10 bases short and J 7 bases short, with 19 bases between. The CDR3 totals 14 residues. CDR3 bases: TGCGCCACCCCTCCCCCAGGGAAGGGCGGGGAGCTGTTTTTT. Translation: CATPPPGKGGELFF.

V is TRBV9 and J is TRBJ2-7, with 8 nucleotides matching TRBD2. CDR1 is SGDLS and CDR2 is YYNGEE in the germline V gene. The CDR3 is made up of 17 amino acids. Trimming cost V 0 bases and J 2 bases; bases outside gene matches: 10. The CDR3 bases are TGTGCCAGCAGCGTAGGACGAGGACGTAGCGGGGCCTACGAGCAGTACTTC. Its translation is CASSVGRGRSGAYEQYF.

V and J are TRBV6-1 and TRBJ1-6; TRBD1 aligns across 7 bases. J was trimmed by 9 bases and V by 5 bases; bases with no gene match: 7. CDR1 and CDR2 (germline): MNHNS, SASEGT. The CDR3 runs 14 residues. As DNA, the CDR3 is TGTGCCAGCAGTACAGACAGGGCTAGTTCACCCCTCCACTTT. It codes for CASSTDRASSPLHF.

About this clone itself: Other DNA sequences within the sample encode an identical CDR3. The rearrangement uses TRBV30 and TRBJ1-1, with 7 bases aligning to TRBD1. Germline loops: CDR1 GTSNPN, CDR2 SVGIG (reference sequence). The trim removed 5 bases at V and 1 base at J, leaving 4 bases unmatched. The CDR3 loop spans 13 amino acids. The CDR3 DNA follows: TGTGCCTGGCAAAGGACAGGGAACACTGAAGCTTTCTTT. Residues: CAWQRTGNTEAFF.

The gene calls are TRBV5-1 and TRBJ2-3, with 8 bases that match TRBD2. CDR3 length equals 15 residues. The germline V gene has CDR1 SGHRS and CDR2 YFSETQ. Trimming at V came to 0 bases and at J to 2 bases, leaving 2 bases not matched to a gene. The CDR3 DNA is TGCGCCAGCAGCTTGGGACTAGCGATCACAGATACGCAGTATTTT. As protein: CASSLGLAITDTQYF.

The rearrangement links TRBV2 to TRBJ2-1; D may be TRBD1 (7 bases). This CDR3 contains 16 residues. From germline, CDR1 is SNHLY and CDR2 FYNNEI. V lost 6 bases, J lost 10 bases, and 25 bases lay in between. CDR3 residues: CASRIQGGRSQWEQFF. DNA for the CDR3: TGTGCCAGCAGAATTCAGGGGGGTCGATCCCAATGGGAGCAGTTCTTC.

V and J are TRBV7-3 and TRBJ1-6; 7 nucleotides line up with TRBD1. The CDR3 sequence is 15 residues long. Germline V gene data show CDR1 as SGHTA and CDR2 as FQGTGA. The J segment lost 6 bases and the V segment lost 0 bases, leaving 2 bases of the junction unmatched. The CDR3 loop reads CASSLTGTANSPLHF. CDR3 nucleotide sequence: TGTGCCAGCAGCTTAACCGGGACAGCTAATTCACCCCTCCACTTT.

The chain uses TRBV7-2 and TRBJ1-4; D might be TRBD1 (6 bases). The CDR3 covers 15 residues. V was clipped by 5 bases and J by 7 bases, with 17 bases between them. Germline V gene sequence: CDR1 SGHTA, CDR2 FQGNSA. The CDR3 spells CASSATGSEGEKLFF. The CDR3 DNA sequence: TGTGCCAGCAGCGCAACAGGGTCTGAGGGTGAAAAACTGTTTTTT.

This chain connects TRBV7-4 to TRBJ2-7; the match to TRBD2 covers 9 bases. The V segment lost 1 base and the J segment 2 bases; nucleotides outside the gene matches: 18. Germline CDR1 and CDR2: SGHVT and SQSDAQ. The CDR3 totals 20 residues. The CDR3 region is CASSLGSKAGGPKLPYEQYV. In DNA form, the CDR3 reads TGTGCCAGCAGCTTAGGGTCCAAGGCGGGAGGGCCTAAGTTGCCCTACGAGCAGTACGTC.

This clone appeared a few times. The V call is TRBV6-1, the J call TRBJ1-1, with 7 bases matching TRBD1. Trimming at V came to 1 base and at J to 3 bases, leaving 5 bases not matched to a gene. This CDR3 comprises 15 residues. The germline gives CDR1 MNHNS, CDR2 SASEGT. CDR3 in amino acids: CASSEEGAGDTEAFF. DNA of the CDR3: TGTGCCAGCAGTGAAGAGGGGGCAGGGGACACTGAAGCTTTCTTT.

This chain joins TRBV27 and TRBJ2-3; D ambiguous. This CDR3 spans 12 amino acids. V was shortened by 5 bases and J by 8 bases, with 11 bases between the two germline ends. Germline V gives CDR1 MNHEY, CDR2 SMNVEV (reference sequence). CDR3 DNA sequence: TGTGCCAGCAGTGTCCTCCGCGGTACGCAGTATTTT. Its protein product is CASSVLRGTQYF.

Concerning this clone: At one boundary the junction diverges from the germline segment, which might be a read error. The chain uses TRBV6-5 and TRBJ2-1; D assignment may be TRBD1 or TRBD2 (6 bases each). Germline V gives CDR1 MNHEY, CDR2 SVGAGI. This CDR3 comprises 15 residues. In DNA, the CDR3 is TGTGCCAGCGGTTACAGGGAGGTTCGTTACAATGAGCAGTTCTTC. Amino acid sequence: CASGYREVRYNEQFF.